A single sample is the source of the 11 T cell receptor beta chains below, sequenced in a study of siplizumab effects on memory and regulatory T cells. The assay was immunoSEQ multiplex PCR, and TCRdb's table has in-frame clones only and misses some. The repertoire holds about 100,000 clones, 75% to 95% seen once, with under 0.15% in the top ten. The sequencing sample was made of CD4+ T cells sorted from blood. The source of these receptors is a human donor in good health.

The sample holds one count of this clone. The V gene is TRBV7-2, the J gene TRBJ1-2; D is possibly TRBD1 (6 bases). Per germline, CDR1 SGHTA and CDR2 FQGNSA. Trimming shortened V by 3 bases and J by 4 bases, and 18 bases separated the two germline ends. This CDR3 spans 16 amino acids. This chain's CDR3 is CASSLGDTSLGYGYTF. The CDR3 DNA reads as TGTGCCAGCAGCTTGGGGGACACCTCCCTAGGCTATGGCTACACCTTC. The variable domain in full, completed from reference TRBV7-2 and TRBJ1-2, reads GAGVSQSPSNKVTEKGKDVELRCDPISGHTALYWYRQSLGQGLEFLIYFQGNSAPDKSGLPSDRFSAERTGGSVSTLTIQRTQQEDSAVYLCASSLGDTSLGYGYTFGSGTRLTVV.

The rearrangement links TRBV12-5 to TRBJ1-5; 8 nucleotides line up with TRBD1. The V gene's germline CDR1 is LGHNT and CDR2 FRNRAP. This CDR3 spans 17 amino acids. V shed 0 bases, J shed 3 bases, and the junction held 7 bases outside the gene matches. The CDR3: CASGLVSTGAINQPQHF. For the CDR3, the DNA is TGTGCTAGTGGTTTGGTCTCGACAGGGGCGATCAATCAGCCCCAGCATTTT.

The chain carries TRBV28 and TRBJ2-1; D is undetermined. This CDR3 contains 16 residues. Trimming took off 5 bases at V and 4 bases at J, with 18 bases between the two ends. Germline values: CDR1 MDHEN, CDR2 SYDVKM. For the CDR3, the DNA is TGTGCCAGCAGTCCGATGGCCGGAATGGGGTACAATGAGCAGTTCTTC. Translated, it gives CASSPMAGMGYNEQFF.

The CDR3 bases are TGTGCCAGCAGCCCGGGACTAGCGGGAAACAATGAGCAGTTCTTC. Its translation is CASSPGLAGNNEQFF. The V call is TRBV6-4, the J call TRBJ2-1; 13 nucleotides line up with TRBD2. The J segment lost 5 bases and the V segment lost 6 bases, leaving 4 bases of the junction unmatched. Germline V CDR1 and CDR2: MRHNA, SNTAGT. The length of the CDR3 is 15 residues.

This clone was picked up one time. This rearrangement joins TRBV21-1 to TRBJ1-1; the D call of TRBD1 is as the table states it, not checked on the DNA. TRBV21-1 is a pseudogene. The CDR3 spans 16 residues. CDR3 amino acids: CASSGTGFGRNTEAFF. DNA of the CDR3: TGTGCCAGCAGCGGGACAGGGTTCGGGCGGAACACTGAAGCTTTCTTT.

This clone showed up just a few times. The V call is TRBV7-8, the J call TRBJ2-3; D perhaps matches TRBD2 (6 bases). Per germline, CDR1 SGHVS and CDR2 FQNEAQ. The CDR3 extends over 13 amino acids. The V end was cut by 0 bases, the J end by 5 bases, with 6 bases between. The CDR3 is CASSLAGLDTQYF. The CDR3 DNA is TGTGCCAGCAGCTTAGCGGGACTAGATACGCAGTATTTT.

This sequence joins TRBV11-2 and TRBJ2-7, with D perhaps given as TRBD1 or TRBD2 (6 bases each). The length of the CDR3 is 14 residues. Trimming shortened V by 3 bases and J by 2 bases, and 11 bases separated the two germline ends. Germline values: CDR1 SGHAT, CDR2 FQNNGV. The CDR3 bases are TGTGCCAGCAGCTTTAGGAGGGGGGCCTACGAGCAGTACTTC. This codes for CASSFRRGAYEQYF.

This clone was detected only once. V gene TRBV4-1 combines with J gene TRBJ2-3; D is perhaps TRBD1 (6 bases). This CDR3 is built from 17 residues. CDR1 MGHRA and CDR2 YSYEKL come from the germline V gene. With 0 bases removed from V and 2 bases from J, the gap between germline ends came to 15 bases. CDR3 DNA sequence: TGCGCCAGCAGCCAAGATCGGTCAGGGGCGTACACAGATACGCAGTATTTT. Protein: CASSQDRSGAYTDTQYF.

The chain uses TRBV14 and TRBJ2-1, with D maybe TRBD2 (7 bases). The germline V gene has CDR1 SGHDN and CDR2 FVKESK. The CDR3 has 15 residues. The V end lost 7 bases, the J end lost 4 bases, and 17 bases lay between the germline ends. CDR3 loop: CASTARGANYNEQFF. CDR3 DNA sequence: TGTGCCAGCACCGCACGGGGGGCGAATTACAATGAGCAGTTCTTC.

This sequence joins TRBV5-1 and TRBJ2-1; 7 nucleotides match TRBD1. The ends lost 0 bases at V and 7 bases at J; junction bases unmatched: 7. Germline V gene lookup returns CDR1 SGHRS and CDR2 YFSETQ. This CDR3 is built from 15 residues. CDR3 region: CASSLARQGRNEQFF. The CDR3 nucleotides are TGCGCCAGCAGCTTGGCCAGACAGGGTAGGAATGAGCAGTTCTTC.

The rearrangement links TRBV28 to TRBJ2-5; D assignment may be TRBD1 or TRBD2 (5 bases each). Germline CDR1 and CDR2: MDHEN and SYDVKM. With 6 bases removed from V and 7 bases from J, the gap between germline ends came to 15 bases. The CDR3 runs 13 residues. CDR3 sequence (DNA): TGTGCCAGCAGAGGCACCGGGGCATTGACCCAGTACTTC. It translates to CASRGTGALTQYF.